This TCR beta chain was profiled in a study of shared clonotypes between healthy human individuals. Original processing methods: Filtering differed because ImmunoSEQ produced junction-only sequences that carried no quality scores. Here immunoSEQ multiplex PCR was the method, and the copy in TCRdb shows in-frame clones only, minus some. From that table come the V and J calls and clone size; the DNA was used to work out D and trimming. The sample records about a million clones, 76% being singletons. The CDR3 is 15 residues long. V lost 1 base and J lost 4; bases outside the gene matches: 7. The germline V gene encodes CDR1 SGHNT and CDR2 YYREEE (reference sequence). Study outcomes and limitations: Expectations were that clonotype sharing among donors would be affected by sequencing depth.

This clone was seen once. Its specificity is not known. Nashville, Tennessee was home to all donors, who were Caucasian adults. A split of CD4+ cells into CD45RA+ naive and CD45RA-negative memory subsets was performed. The sequencing sample was made of memory CD4+ T cells sorted from blood. Subset described: CD45RA-negative fraction. The chain carries TRBV5-4 and TRBJ2-5, with 7 bases lining up with TRBD2. The receptor was derived from a man between 18 and 35 years old in good health. The CDR3 DNA reads TGTGCCAGCAGCTTGATAACTAGCGAAGCAGAGACCCAGTACTTC. This gives the protein CASSLITSEAETQYF.